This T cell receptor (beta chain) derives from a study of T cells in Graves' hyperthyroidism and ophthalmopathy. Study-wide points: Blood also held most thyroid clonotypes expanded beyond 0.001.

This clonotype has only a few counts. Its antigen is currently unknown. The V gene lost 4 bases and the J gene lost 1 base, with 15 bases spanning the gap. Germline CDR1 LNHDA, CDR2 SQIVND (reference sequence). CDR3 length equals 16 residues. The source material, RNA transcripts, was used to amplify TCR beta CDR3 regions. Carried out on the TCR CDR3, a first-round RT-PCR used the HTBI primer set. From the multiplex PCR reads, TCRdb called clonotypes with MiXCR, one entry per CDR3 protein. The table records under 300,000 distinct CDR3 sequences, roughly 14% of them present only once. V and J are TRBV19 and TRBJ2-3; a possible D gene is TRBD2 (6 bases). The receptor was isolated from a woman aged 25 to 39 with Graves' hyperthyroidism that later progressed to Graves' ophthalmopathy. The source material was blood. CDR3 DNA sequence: TGTGCCAGTAGTACCTACGGACTACTCGGCACAGATACGCAGTATTTT. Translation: CASSTYGLLGTDTQYF.